This TCR beta chain was sequenced for a study of breast tumors, draining lymph nodes, adjacent tissues. Axillary draining lymph nodes of breast cancer patients supplied the node samples. Via MiXCR, TCRdb re-called the multiplex PCR reads, giving one row per CDR3 protein. The sample shows 250,000 or so distinct CDR3 sequences, roughly 30% of them seen only once. In this sample, this clonotype turned up many times. This sequence was found in a female donor with breast cancer. Some clones in this sample may be carry-over from other donors' samples. Material: axillary lymph node tissue.

The CDR3 bases are TGCAGTGCGGGGAGAAATAGCGTCGAGGAGACCCAGTACTTC. It translates to CSAGRNSVEETQYF. The chain uses TRBV20-1 and TRBJ2-5; D possibly corresponds to TRBD2 (5 bases). V was pared by 6 bases and J by 5 bases, with 19 bases between. The CDR3 runs to 14 residues. Germline V CDR1 and CDR2: DFQATT, SNEGSKA (reference sequence).